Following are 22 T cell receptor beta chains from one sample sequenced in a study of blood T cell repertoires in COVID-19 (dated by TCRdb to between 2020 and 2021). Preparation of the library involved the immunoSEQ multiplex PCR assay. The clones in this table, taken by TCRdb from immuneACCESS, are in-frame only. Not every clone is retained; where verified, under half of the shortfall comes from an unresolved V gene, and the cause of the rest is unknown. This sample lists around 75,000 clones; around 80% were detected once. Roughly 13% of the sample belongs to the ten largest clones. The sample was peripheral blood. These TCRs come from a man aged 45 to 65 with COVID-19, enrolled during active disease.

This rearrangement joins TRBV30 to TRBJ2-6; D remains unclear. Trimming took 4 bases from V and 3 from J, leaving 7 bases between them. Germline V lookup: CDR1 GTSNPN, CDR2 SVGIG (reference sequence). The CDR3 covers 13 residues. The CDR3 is CAWIQDGANVLTF. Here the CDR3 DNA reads TGTGCCTGGATCCAGGATGGGGCCAACGTCCTGACTTTC.

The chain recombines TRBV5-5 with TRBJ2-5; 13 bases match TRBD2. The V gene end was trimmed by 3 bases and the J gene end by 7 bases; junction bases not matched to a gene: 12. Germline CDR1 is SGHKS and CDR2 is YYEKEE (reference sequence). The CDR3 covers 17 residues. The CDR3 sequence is CASSSGLAGAEMSTQYF. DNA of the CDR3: TGTGCCAGCAGCTCTGGACTAGCGGGAGCCGAGATGTCGACCCAGTACTTC.

The CDR3 bases are TGCAGCGTTGCGAGCGGGAGTAGCTATACGCAGTATTTT. Protein sequence: CSVASGSSYTQYF. The gene calls are TRBV29-1 and TRBJ2-3; 8 bases match TRBD2. V shed 4 bases, J shed 7 bases, and the junction held 7 bases outside the gene matches. CDR1 and CDR2 (germline): SQVTM, ANQGSEA. This CDR3 has 13 residues.

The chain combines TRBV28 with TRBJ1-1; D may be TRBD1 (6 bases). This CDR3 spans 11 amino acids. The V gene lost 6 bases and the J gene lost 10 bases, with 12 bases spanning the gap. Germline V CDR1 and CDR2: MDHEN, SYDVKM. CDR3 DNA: TGTGCCAGCAGAGAAACAGGGACAGCTTTCTTT. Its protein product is CASRETGTAFF.

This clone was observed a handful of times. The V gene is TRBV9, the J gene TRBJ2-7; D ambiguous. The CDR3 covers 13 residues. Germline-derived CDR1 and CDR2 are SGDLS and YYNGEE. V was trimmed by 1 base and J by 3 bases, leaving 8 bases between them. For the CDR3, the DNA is TGTGCCAGCAGCGTAAACGACAACTACGAGCAGTACTTC. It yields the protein CASSVNDNYEQYF.

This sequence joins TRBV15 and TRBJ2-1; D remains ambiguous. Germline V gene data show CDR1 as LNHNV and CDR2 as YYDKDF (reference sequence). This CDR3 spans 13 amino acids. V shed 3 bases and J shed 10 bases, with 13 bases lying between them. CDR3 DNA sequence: TGTGCCACCAGCAGTGTAGCCCAGACGGAGCAGTTCTTC. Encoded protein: CATSSVAQTEQFF.

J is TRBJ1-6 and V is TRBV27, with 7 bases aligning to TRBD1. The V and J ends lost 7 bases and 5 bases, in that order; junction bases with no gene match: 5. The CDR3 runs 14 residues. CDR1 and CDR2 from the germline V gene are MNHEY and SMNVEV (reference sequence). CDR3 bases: TGTGCCAGCAAACAGGGGAGAGATAATTCACCCCTCCACTTT. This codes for CASKQGRDNSPLHF.

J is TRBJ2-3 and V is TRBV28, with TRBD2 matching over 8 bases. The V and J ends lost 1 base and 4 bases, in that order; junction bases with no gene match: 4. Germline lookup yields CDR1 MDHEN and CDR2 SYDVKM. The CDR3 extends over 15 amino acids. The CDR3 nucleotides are TGTGCCAGCAGTTTATCCGGGAGGGGGGCAGATACGCAGTATTTT. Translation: CASSLSGRGADTQYF.

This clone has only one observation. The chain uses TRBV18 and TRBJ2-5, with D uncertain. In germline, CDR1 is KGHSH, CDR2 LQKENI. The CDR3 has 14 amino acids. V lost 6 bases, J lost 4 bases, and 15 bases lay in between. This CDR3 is CASSKEQLGETQYF. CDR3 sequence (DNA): TGTGCCAGCTCGAAGGAACAGTTAGGAGAGACCCAGTACTTC.

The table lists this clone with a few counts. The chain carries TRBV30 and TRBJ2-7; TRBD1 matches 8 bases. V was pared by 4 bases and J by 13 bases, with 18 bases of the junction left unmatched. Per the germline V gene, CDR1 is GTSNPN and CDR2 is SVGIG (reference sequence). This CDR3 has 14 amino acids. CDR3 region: CAWNQPQGASNYYF. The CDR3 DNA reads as TGTGCCTGGAACCAACCCCAGGGGGCTAGTAACTATTACTTC.

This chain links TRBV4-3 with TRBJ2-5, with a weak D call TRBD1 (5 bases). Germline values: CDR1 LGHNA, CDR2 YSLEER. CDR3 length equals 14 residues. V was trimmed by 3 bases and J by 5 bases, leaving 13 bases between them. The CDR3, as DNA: TGCGCCAGCAGCCAGACAGCCGGAGAGGAGACCCAGTACTTC. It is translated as CASSQTAGEETQYF.

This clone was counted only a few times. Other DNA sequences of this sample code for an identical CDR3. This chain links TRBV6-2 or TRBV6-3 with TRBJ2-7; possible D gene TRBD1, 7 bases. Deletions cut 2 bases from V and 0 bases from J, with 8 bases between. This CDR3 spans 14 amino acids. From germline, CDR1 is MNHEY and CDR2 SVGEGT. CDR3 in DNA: TGTGCCAGCAGTTACCAGGGGGGCTCCTACGAGCAGTACTTC. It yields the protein CASSYQGGSYEQYF.

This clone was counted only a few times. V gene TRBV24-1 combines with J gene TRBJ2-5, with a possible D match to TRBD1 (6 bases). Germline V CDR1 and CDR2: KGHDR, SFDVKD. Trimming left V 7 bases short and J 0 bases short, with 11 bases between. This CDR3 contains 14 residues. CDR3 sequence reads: CATRPRDNQETQYF. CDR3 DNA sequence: TGTGCCACCAGACCCCGGGACAACCAAGAGACCCAGTACTTC.

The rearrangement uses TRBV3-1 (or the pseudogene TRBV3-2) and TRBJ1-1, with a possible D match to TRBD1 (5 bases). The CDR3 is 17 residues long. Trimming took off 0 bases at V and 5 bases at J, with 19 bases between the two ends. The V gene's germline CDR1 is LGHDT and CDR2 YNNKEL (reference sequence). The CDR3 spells CASSQEGSGYGWTEAFF. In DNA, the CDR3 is TGTGCCAGCAGCCAAGAAGGATCAGGGTACGGGTGGACTGAAGCTTTCTTT.

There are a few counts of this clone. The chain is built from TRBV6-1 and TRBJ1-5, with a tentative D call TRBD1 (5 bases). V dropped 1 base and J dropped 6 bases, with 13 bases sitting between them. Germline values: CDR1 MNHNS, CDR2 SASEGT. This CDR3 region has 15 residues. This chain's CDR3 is CASSEVGGEGQPQHF. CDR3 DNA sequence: TGTGCCAGCAGTGAAGTGGGGGGGGAGGGTCAGCCCCAGCATTTT.

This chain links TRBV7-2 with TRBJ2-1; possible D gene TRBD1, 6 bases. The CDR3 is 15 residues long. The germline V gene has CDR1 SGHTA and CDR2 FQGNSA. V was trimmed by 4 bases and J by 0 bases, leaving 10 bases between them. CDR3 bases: TGTGCCAGCAGCTACCGGGACACCTCCTACAATGAGCAGTTCTTC. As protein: CASSYRDTSYNEQFF. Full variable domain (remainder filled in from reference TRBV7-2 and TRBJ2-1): GAGVSQSPSNKVTEKGKDVELRCDPISGHTALYWYRQSLGQGLEFLIYFQGNSAPDKSGLPSDRFSAERTGGSVSTLTIQRTQQEDSAVYLCASSYRDTSYNEQFFGPGTRLTVL.

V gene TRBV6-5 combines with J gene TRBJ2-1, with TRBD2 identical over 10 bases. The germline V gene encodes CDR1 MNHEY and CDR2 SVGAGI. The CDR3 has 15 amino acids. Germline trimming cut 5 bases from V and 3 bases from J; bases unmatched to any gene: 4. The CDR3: CASSHLAGDYNEQFF. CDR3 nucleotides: TGTGCCAGCAGTCACCTAGCGGGAGACTACAATGAGCAGTTCTTC.

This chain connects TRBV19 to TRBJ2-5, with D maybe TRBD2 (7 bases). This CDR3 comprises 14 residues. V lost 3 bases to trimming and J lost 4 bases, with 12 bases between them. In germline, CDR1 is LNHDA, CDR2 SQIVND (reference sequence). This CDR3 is CASSMGRGGETQYF. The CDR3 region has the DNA TGTGCCAGTAGTATGGGGAGGGGGGGAGAGACCCAGTACTTC.

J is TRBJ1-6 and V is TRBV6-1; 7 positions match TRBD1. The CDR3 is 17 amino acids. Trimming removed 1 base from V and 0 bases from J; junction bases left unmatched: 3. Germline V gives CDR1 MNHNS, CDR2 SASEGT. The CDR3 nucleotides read TGTGCCAGCAGTGAAGAGGCAGGGGGCTCCTATAATTCACCCCTCCACTTT. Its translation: CASSEEAGGSYNSPLHF.

Written as DNA, the CDR3 is TGTGCCAGCAGCTTCTTCACCGGGGAGCTGTTTTTT. Translating it yields CASSFFTGELFF. The V gene is TRBV7-3, the J gene TRBJ2-2; D ambiguous. Germline V CDR1 and CDR2: SGHTA, FQGTGA. Trimming removed 3 bases at V and 4 bases at J, with 3 bases between. CDR3 length equals 12 residues.

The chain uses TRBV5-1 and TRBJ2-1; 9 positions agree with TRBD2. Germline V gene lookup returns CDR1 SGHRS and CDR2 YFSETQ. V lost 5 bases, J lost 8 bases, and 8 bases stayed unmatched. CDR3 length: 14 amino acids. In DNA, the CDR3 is TGCGCCAGCAGTCGTAGCGGGAGTTTCGATGAGCAGTTCTTC. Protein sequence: CASSRSGSFDEQFF.

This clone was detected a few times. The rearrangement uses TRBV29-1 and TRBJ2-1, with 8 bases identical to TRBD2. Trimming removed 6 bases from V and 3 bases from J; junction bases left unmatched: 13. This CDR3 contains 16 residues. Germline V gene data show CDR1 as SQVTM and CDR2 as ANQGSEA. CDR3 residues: CSVLPERTSSYNEQFF. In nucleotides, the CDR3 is TGCAGCGTCCTCCCGGAGCGGACTAGCAGCTACAATGAGCAGTTCTTC.